The entry that follows covers one T cell receptor (delta chain) sequence. The data belong to a study of gamma-delta T cells after stem cell transplantation. TCRdb processed the RT-PCR reads again with the CATT caller. The top ten hold over 9% of the sample, which has around 10,000 delta-chain clones, around 1.2% seen once. CDR3 size: 19 residues. Germline loops: CDR1 GEAIGNYY, CDR2 EKD. J was trimmed by 0 bases and V by 3 bases; bases with no gene match: 12. Sequenced material: gamma-delta T cells. The chain uses TRDV2 and TRDJ1; 13 bases are a match to TRDD3. The sequence came from a human donor. It is not recorded whose cells these are; they may come from a transplant donor. This CDR3 is CACDPVLGDTREHTDKLIF. The CDR3 coding sequence is TGTGCCTGTGACCCAGTACTGGGGGATACGCGCGAGCACACCGATAAACTCATCTTT.